Below are 21 T cell receptor beta chains sequenced from a single sample in a study of shared clonotypes between healthy human individuals. The method was immunoSEQ multiplex PCR; TCRdb's version includes in-frame clones alone and lacks a portion of them. Seen here are about 680,000 clones, around 72% observed once, and the top ten hold less than 2%. Sample: memory CD4+ T cells sorted from blood. Subset reported: CD45RA-negative fraction. Receptor source: a woman aged 25-40 years in good health.

This clone has a handful of counts. The rearrangement joins TRBV7-8 to TRBJ1-5; tentatively, D is TRBD1 (5 bases). Germline assignment: CDR1 SGHVS and CDR2 FQNEAQ. Trimming pared 4 bases from V and 6 bases from J, leaving 16 bases between. The CDR3 covers 15 residues. The CDR3 protein is CASSSGTGGGQPQHF. The CDR3, as DNA: TGTGCCAGCAGCTCCGGGACGGGCGGAGGTCAGCCCCAGCATTTT.

In nucleotides, the CDR3 is TGTGCCAGCATCCTGTCCGGGACAGGGGCTAACTATGGCTACACCTTC. Residues: CASILSGTGANYGYTF. This chain connects TRBV28 to TRBJ1-2; 10 bases fit TRBD1. V dropped 7 bases and J dropped 0; count of bases not matched to a gene: 8. The CDR3 consists of 16 residues. Germline CDR1 MDHEN, CDR2 SYDVKM.

This clone has more than one count but fewer than ten. The rearrangement uses TRBV6-5 and TRBJ1-1, with 7 bases that match TRBD1. V shed 4 bases and J 5 bases; nucleotides not matched to a gene: 13. Germline CDR1 reads MNHEY; CDR2 reads SVGAGI. CDR3 length: 16 amino acids. The CDR3 sequence: CASSFPGQGVGTEAFF. CDR3 sequence (DNA): TGTGCCAGCAGTTTTCCGGGGCAGGGGGTAGGGACTGAAGCTTTCTTT.

This clone has only a few counts. V gene TRBV6-1 combines with J gene TRBJ1-2; D gene ambiguous. The CDR3 totals 13 residues. V dropped 6 bases and J dropped 3 bases, with 11 bases sitting between them. Germline V gene lookup returns CDR1 MNHNS and CDR2 SASEGT. The DNA for the CDR3 is TGTGCCAGCAGCCCCCAGGTGGACTATGGCTACACCTTC. Translation: CASSPQVDYGYTF.

A remark on this clone: At one of its ends the junction is not consistent with the germline gene, which may arise from a read error. J is TRBJ2-7 and V is TRBV28; a weak D match, TRBD2 (6 bases). The CDR3 runs 14 residues. Per germline, CDR1 MDHEN and CDR2 SYDVKM. The CDR3: CASTLGTLGYEQYF. CDR3 DNA: TGTGCCAGCACTTTAGGGACTTTGGGCTACGAGCAGTACTTC.

This clone was counted many times. The chain carries TRBV7-2 and TRBJ2-3; TRBD2 aligns across 7 bases. The CDR3 is 15 residues long. The trim removed 6 bases at V and 2 bases at J, leaving 8 bases unmatched. The germline gives CDR1 SGHTA, CDR2 FQGNSA. CDR3 sequence reads: CASSRDYLATDTQYF. The CDR3 DNA reads as TGTGCCAGCAGTCGGGACTACCTAGCCACAGATACGCAGTATTTT.

The gene calls are TRBV2 and TRBJ2-1; no firm D call. The CDR3 has 13 residues. Germline CDR1 and CDR2: SNHLY and FYNNEI. V lost 7 bases and J lost 0, with 7 bases in between. CDR3 loop: CASKESSYNEQFF. The DNA of the CDR3 is TGTGCCAGCAAAGAGAGCTCCTACAATGAGCAGTTCTTC. The variable domain in full, completed from reference TRBV2 and TRBJ2-1, reads EPEVTQTPSHQVTQMGQEVILRCVPISNHLYFYWYRQILGQKVEFLVSFYNNEISEKSEIFDDQFSVERPDGSNFTLKIRSTKLEDSAMYFCASKESSYNEQFFGPGTRLTVL.

The V gene is TRBV28, the J gene TRBJ1-2; 7 bases align to TRBD1. V was pared by 2 bases and J by 6 bases, with 6 bases of the junction left unmatched. The CDR3 consists of 14 residues. CDR1 and CDR2 (germline): MDHEN, SYDVKM. The CDR3 region has the DNA TGTGCCAGCAGTTTAAACAGGGGCAGAGATGGCTACACCTTC. Translating gives CASSLNRGRDGYTF.

Concerning this clone itself: A far larger clone is just one base off, so this is likely a read error. The same CDR3 also results from other DNA sequences found in this sample. The chain couples TRBV7-2 to TRBJ2-7; D is uncertain. The V gene lost 0 bases and the J gene lost 2 bases, with 8 bases spanning the gap. The CDR3 sequence is 14 residues long. Germline CDR1 is SGHTA and CDR2 is FQGNSA. CDR3 in DNA: TGTGCCAGCAGCTTAGCGGGCGGAGCCTACGAGCAGTACTTC. Translated: CASSLAGGAYEQYF.

This clone came up once. The chain employs TRBV4-2 and TRBJ1-5; D is perhaps TRBD1 (5 bases). V was trimmed by 1 base and J by 4 bases, leaving 14 bases between them. The CDR3 runs 16 residues. The germline CDR1 and CDR2 sequences are LGHNA and YNFKEQ. As DNA, the CDR3 is TGTGCCAGCAGCCAAGGGGGCCGGGACCCTAATCAGCCCCAGCATTTT. It codes for CASSQGGRDPNQPQHF.

The rearrangement joins TRBV20-1 to TRBJ2-5; D not certain. Trimming shortened V by 5 bases and J by 2 bases, and 6 bases separated the two germline ends. The V gene's germline CDR1 is DFQATT and CDR2 SNEGSKA (reference sequence). The CDR3 length is 11 residues. For the CDR3, the DNA is TGCAGTGCTCCAGTGCAAGAGACCCAGTACTTC. Amino acid sequence: CSAPVQETQYF.

This clone was detected once. The CDR3: CASSWLGGPTLGTFGYTF. CDR3 nucleotide sequence: TGTGCCAGCAGTTGGCTGGGGGGGCCGACTTTGGGGACTTTTGGCTACACCTTC. The chain joins TRBV27 to TRBJ1-2; tentatively, D is TRBD1 (6 bases). The CDR3 runs to 18 residues. CDR1 is MNHEY, CDR2 SMNVEV, per germline (reference sequence). Trimming took 4 bases from V and 7 from J, leaving 28 bases between them.

This rearrangement joins TRBV28 to TRBJ1-2; tentatively, D is TRBD1 (5 bases). Per the germline V gene, CDR1 is MDHEN and CDR2 is SYDVKM. V lost 5 bases, J lost 6 bases, and 13 bases lay in between. This CDR3 is built from 13 residues. The CDR3 sequence is CASSPPAGNGYTF. The CDR3 nucleotides are TGTGCCAGCAGTCCCCCGGCAGGGAATGGCTACACCTTC.

This clone was counted only a few times. J is TRBJ1-5 and V is TRBV18, with 8 bases that match TRBD1. This CDR3 is 16 amino acids long. With V trimmed by 3 bases and J by 3 bases, 7 bases remained unmatched. Germline V gene sequence: CDR1 KGHSH, CDR2 LQKENI. CDR3 loop: CASSPTGALLNQPQHF. DNA of the CDR3: TGTGCCAGCTCACCGACAGGGGCCCTCCTCAATCAGCCCCAGCATTTT. The whole variable domain, remainder taken from reference TRBV18 and TRBJ1-5, is NAGVMQNPRHLVRRRGQEARLRCSPMKGHSHVYWYRQLPEEGLKFMVYLQKENIIDESGMPKERFSAEFPKEGPSILRIQQVVRGDSAAYFCASSPTGALLNQPQHFGDGTRLSIL.

About this clone: The same CDR3 also results from other DNA sequences found in this sample. V gene TRBV5-4 combines with J gene TRBJ2-3; D call uncertain. The CDR3 extends over 13 amino acids. Per the germline V gene, CDR1 is SGHNT and CDR2 is YYREEE (reference sequence). The V end was cut by 0 bases, the J end by 2 bases, with 4 bases between. CDR3 nucleotide sequence: TGTGCCAGCAGCTTGGTCCACACAGATACGCAGTATTTT. It translates to CASSLVHTDTQYF. Supplemented by reference TRBV5-4 and TRBJ2-3, the full variable domain reads ETGVTQSPTHLIKTRGQQVTLRCSSQSGHNTVSWYQQALGQGPQFIFQYYREEENGRGNFPPRFSGLQFPNYSSELNVNALELDDSALYLCASSLVHTDTQYFGPGTRLTVL.

This clone occurred once. Other DNA sequences in the same sample also yield this CDR3. The chain carries TRBV7-2 and TRBJ1-5; D ambiguous. CDR1 and CDR2 (germline): SGHTA, FQGNSA. The CDR3 runs to 13 residues. Trimming left V 1 base short and J 4 bases short, with 5 bases between. The CDR3 bases are TGTGCCAGCAGCTTAGTTGGGAATCAGCCCCAGCATTTT. This translates into CASSLVGNQPQHF.

The rearrangement links TRBV9 to TRBJ1-3; D gene ambiguous. CDR1 is SGDLS, CDR2 YYNGEE, per germline. The CDR3 consists of 16 residues. V lost 4 bases, J lost 1 base, and 15 bases lay in between. The CDR3 region is CASSPSDGSSGNTIYF. The CDR3 DNA sequence: TGTGCCAGCAGCCCCTCGGACGGTTCTTCTGGAAACACCATATATTTT.

The chain is built from TRBV7-9 and TRBJ1-1; D is undetermined. With 1 base removed from V and 3 bases from J, the gap between germline ends came to 9 bases. Germline-derived CDR1 and CDR2 are SEHNR and FQNEAQ (reference sequence). The CDR3 sequence is 14 residues long. CDR3 amino acids: CASSLVHGDTEAFF. DNA for the CDR3: TGTGCCAGCAGCTTAGTTCACGGAGACACTGAAGCTTTCTTT.

The rearrangement uses TRBV14 and TRBJ2-3; 9 bases fit TRBD2. V lost 4 bases to trimming and J lost 2 bases; unmatched junction nucleotides: 4. Germline values: CDR1 SGHDN, CDR2 FVKESK. This CDR3 spans 15 amino acids. The CDR3, as DNA: TGTGCCAGCAGCCGACTAGCGGCTAACACAGATACGCAGTATTTT. Its translation is CASSRLAANTDTQYF.

The gene calls are TRBV6-5 and TRBJ2-5; tentatively, D is TRBD2 (5 bases). The J call may be incorrect, as the DNA end agrees better with TRBJ2-7. CDR1 and CDR2 (germline): MNHEY, SVGAGI. CDR3 length: 14 amino acids. DNA for the CDR3: TGTGCCAGCAGTGCGGGCGGAGGCTCCTACGAGCAGTACTTC. Translated, it gives CASSAGGGSYEQYF.

The CDR3 protein is CASSLPGAVGYTF. Here the CDR3 DNA reads TGTGCCAGCAGTTTGCCGGGGGCGGTTGGCTACACCTTC. V usage is TRBV28 and J usage is TRBJ1-2, with D perhaps matching TRBD1 (6 bases). V lost 3 bases to trimming and J lost 7 bases, with 12 bases between them. The CDR3 length is 13 residues. Germline V CDR1 and CDR2: MDHEN, SYDVKM.